The TCR beta chain under discussion was sequenced for a study of T cells in women clearing cervical HPV infection. Study background: No precancer developed; the control's incident HPV16 infection cleared within 12 months. Case blood drawn at lesion detection; control blood after infection cleared. Study observations and caveats: Effector/memory and HPV-specific T cells were not isolated, and association timing is unknown. Controls had more TRBV6-7 (about 0.15%) than cases (roughly 0.11%).

With 2 bases clipped from V and 1 base from J, the junction kept 1 base outside the gene matches. Germline V gene lookup returns CDR1 SGHRS and CDR2 YFSETQ. The CDR3 is made up of 14 amino acids. On this clone: Its antigen is unknown. With the read ending 3 residues before the CDR3 end, the germline J gene is used to fill in that end.

Using immunoSEQ multiplex PCR, the repertoire was profiled, and TCRdb retains in-frame clones only, with some absent. The sample table sets out around 29,000 clones. The receptor was isolated from a woman between 18 and 69 years old with a cervical HPV16 infection that either progressed to CIN3+ or cleared (not recorded which). The sample consisted of blood buffy coat. The V gene is TRBV5-1, the J gene TRBJ1-1; the match to TRBD1 covers 8 bases. The DNA read from the CDR3 is TGCGCCAGCAGCTTCACAGGGGGGAACACTGAA. This codes for CASSFTGGNTE. The full CDR3 is CASSFTGGNTEAFF.